The 29 T cell receptor beta chains listed next were all sequenced from one sample in a study of blood T cell repertoires in COVID-19. Assay used: immunoSEQ multiplex PCR; TCRdb lists only in-frame clones, some missing. The table includes around 99,000 clones, 90% detected once. The specimen sequenced was peripheral blood. Receptors originate from a man in his forties or fifties with acute or convalescent COVID-19.

V usage is TRBV7-8 and J usage is TRBJ2-5; 10 bases line up with TRBD2. V lost 4 bases, J lost 5 bases, and 7 bases stayed unmatched. The germline CDR1 and CDR2 sequences are SGHVS and FQNEAQ. CDR3 length: 15 residues. The chain's CDR3 is CASSYLAGVGETQYF. The CDR3 nucleotides read TGTGCCAGCAGCTACCTAGCGGGAGTTGGTGAGACCCAGTACTTC.

V and J are TRBV11-2 and TRBJ2-3; weak D call: TRBD2 (5 bases). Germline CDR1 SGHAT, CDR2 FQNNGV. V shed 5 bases and J shed 0 bases, with 12 bases lying between them. The CDR3 length is 15 residues. This CDR3 is CASSPTGYSTDTQYF. CDR3 DNA: TGTGCCAGCAGCCCCACGGGGTATAGCACAGATACGCAGTATTTT. Supplemented by reference TRBV11-2 and TRBJ2-3, the full variable domain reads EAGVAQSPRYKIIEKRQSVAFWCNPISGHATLYWYQQILGQGPKLLIQFQNNGVVDDSQLPKDRFSAERLKGVDSTLKIQPAKLEDSAVYLCASSPTGYSTDTQYFGPGTRLTVL.

V usage is TRBV7-2 and J usage is TRBJ1-6; TRBD1 matches at 7 bases. The CDR3 is made up of 16 amino acids. Germline assignment: CDR1 SGHTA and CDR2 FQGNSA. V shed 1 base and J 6 bases; nucleotides not matched to a gene: 6. CDR3: CASSLVVGQVNSPLHF. CDR3 coding DNA: TGTGCCAGCAGCTTAGTGGTTGGACAGGTTAATTCACCCCTCCACTTT.

CDR3 protein: CASRLGLHNEQFF. For the CDR3, the DNA is TGTGCCAGCAGACTCGGACTGCACAATGAGCAGTTCTTC. The chain combines TRBV12-3 or TRBV12-4 with TRBJ2-1; TRBD2 might be the D (5 bases). The CDR3 loop spans 13 amino acids. V was clipped by 6 bases and J by 5 bases, with 11 bases between them.

The chain couples TRBV7-8 to TRBJ2-3; 11 nucleotides align to TRBD2. V was clipped by 2 bases and J by 6 bases; unmatched bases: 7. This CDR3 is 16 amino acids long. The V gene's germline CDR1 is SGHVS and CDR2 FQNEAQ. The CDR3 region is CASSLRTSGSGDTQYF. In nucleotides, the CDR3 is TGTGCCAGCAGCTTAAGAACTAGCGGGAGCGGTGATACGCAGTATTTT.

This chain connects TRBV3-1 (or the pseudogene TRBV3-2) to TRBJ2-1; 9 bases fit TRBD2. CDR3 length: 15 residues. Per germline, CDR1 LGHDT and CDR2 YNNKEL (reference sequence). V was pared by 1 base and J by 6 bases, with 4 bases of the junction left unmatched. The CDR3 loop is CASSQGVAGVNEQFF. Here the CDR3 DNA reads TGTGCCAGCAGCCAAGGAGTAGCGGGAGTCAATGAGCAGTTCTTC.

The rearrangement joins TRBV19 to TRBJ1-6, with 10 bases that match TRBD1. CDR1 and CDR2 from the germline V gene are LNHDA and SQIVND (reference sequence). This CDR3 has 15 residues. The V segment lost 3 bases and the J segment 8 bases; nucleotides outside the gene matches: 4. The DNA of the CDR3 is TGTGCCAGTAGTATCACGGACAGGGGGTATTCACCCCTCCACTTT. It yields the protein CASSITDRGYSPLHF.

J is TRBJ2-7 and V is TRBV11-3; 10 nucleotides line up with TRBD1. The CDR3 extends over 15 amino acids. Per the germline V gene, CDR1 is SGHNT and CDR2 is YENEEA. The J segment lost 3 bases and the V segment lost 5 bases, leaving 7 bases of the junction unmatched. The CDR3 loop reads CASSPGTGAYYEQYF. CDR3 bases: TGTGCCAGCAGCCCCGGGACAGGGGCCTACTACGAGCAGTACTTC.

The chain employs TRBV6-7 and TRBJ2-7; possibly TRBD1 for D (6 bases). TRBV6-7 is assigned to the ORF class and has an uncertain function. V shed 7 bases and J shed 3 bases, with 22 bases lying between them. CDR3 length: 16 amino acids. In DNA form, the CDR3 reads TGTGCCAGCAATACAACCAGGGGTAGTACGTACTACGAGCAGTACTTC. Its protein product is CASNTTRGSTYYEQYF.

V gene TRBV11-2 combines with J gene TRBJ1-2; TRBD1 aligns across 7 bases. The CDR3 covers 13 residues. V gave up 5 bases and J gave up 3 bases; unmatched junction bases: 3. Per germline, CDR1 SGHAT and CDR2 FQNNGV. CDR3 nucleotide sequence: TGTGCCAGCAGCGTCGACAGGGACTATGGCTACACCTTC. It specifies CASSVDRDYGYTF.

This rearrangement joins TRBV29-1 to TRBJ1-2, with D maybe TRBD1 (6 bases). Germline V gene sequence: CDR1 SQVTM, CDR2 ANQGSEA. CDR3 size: 11 residues. V was clipped by 6 bases and J by 3 bases, with 8 bases between them. The CDR3 coding sequence is TGCAGCGTCACAGGGTACTATGGCTACACCTTC. This codes for CSVTGYYGYTF.

The rearrangement links TRBV29-1 to TRBJ2-6; D might be TRBD2 (5 bases). There are 13 residues in the CDR3. Germline V gene lookup returns CDR1 SQVTM and CDR2 ANQGSEA. V shed 6 bases and J shed 0 bases, with 6 bases lying between them. CDR3 loop: CSVRVSGANVLTF. CDR3 bases: TGCAGCGTGCGGGTCTCTGGGGCCAACGTCCTGACTTTC.

This chain connects TRBV19 to TRBJ1-1; D remains unclear. V lost 6 bases, J lost 3 bases, and 17 bases lay in between. CDR1 is LNHDA, CDR2 SQIVND, per germline (reference sequence). The CDR3 is made up of 15 amino acids. The CDR3 DNA reads TGTGCCAGTAGGGCCTACAGTGCCGGGGACACTGAAGCTTTCTTT. Translating it yields CASRAYSAGDTEAFF. Full variable domain (remainder filled in from reference TRBV19 and TRBJ1-1): DGGITQSPKYLFRKEGQNVTLSCEQNLNHDAMYWYRQDPGQGLRLIYYSQIVNDFQKGDIAEGYSVSREKKESFPLTVTSAQKNPTAFYLCASRAYSAGDTEAFFGQGTRLTVV.

The chain recombines TRBV7-9 with TRBJ2-3; 10 bases fit TRBD2. After removal of 4 bases from V and 3 bases from J, the junction contained 7 bases not matched to a gene. There are 16 residues in the CDR3. Germline V gene lookup returns CDR1 SEHNR and CDR2 FQNEAQ (reference sequence). The CDR3 loop reads CASSSPRGLATDTQYF. The CDR3 DNA reads TGTGCCAGCAGCTCACCGAGGGGACTAGCGACAGATACGCAGTATTTT.

This chain connects TRBV6-5 to TRBJ2-1; D call uncertain. Trimming left V 5 bases short and J 0 bases short, with 8 bases between. Germline loops: CDR1 MNHEY, CDR2 SVGAGI. The CDR3 sequence is 14 residues long. The CDR3 region has the DNA TGTGCCAGCAGTCAATCCGGCTCCTACAATGAGCAGTTCTTC. As protein: CASSQSGSYNEQFF.

The gene calls are TRBV7-2 and TRBJ1-2; 9 nucleotides align to TRBD1. Trimming removed 2 bases from V and 2 bases from J; junction bases left unmatched: 3. The CDR3 spans 15 residues. Germline V gene lookup returns CDR1 SGHTA and CDR2 FQGNSA. As DNA, the CDR3 is TGTGCCAGCAGCTTAAAGACAGGGGGGAACTATGGCTACACCTTC. Amino acids: CASSLKTGGNYGYTF. Filled out from reference TRBV7-2 and TRBJ1-2, the complete variable domain reads GAGVSQSPSNKVTEKGKDVELRCDPISGHTALYWYRQSLGQGLEFLIYFQGNSAPDKSGLPSDRFSAERTGGSVSTLTIQRTQQEDSAVYLCASSLKTGGNYGYTFGSGTRLTVV.

Written as DNA, the CDR3 is TGCGCCAGCAGCCAAGCAACAGGGGGAAACTATGGCTACACCTTC. Protein sequence: CASSQATGGNYGYTF. V and J are TRBV4-3 and TRBJ1-2; 8 bases agree with TRBD1. V shed 1 base and J 2 bases; nucleotides not matched to a gene: 3. CDR3 length equals 15 residues. Germline assignment: CDR1 LGHNA and CDR2 YSLEER.

The gene calls are TRBV18 and TRBJ1-1; 12 bases line up with TRBD1. The CDR3 runs 15 residues. V lost 6 bases and J lost 5; bases outside the gene matches: 7. CDR1 is KGHSH, CDR2 LQKENI, per germline. The CDR3 sequence is CASSGGQGAGTEAFF. The CDR3 nucleotides are TGTGCCAGCTCGGGGGGACAGGGGGCCGGAACTGAAGCTTTCTTT.

V is TRBV13 and J is TRBJ2-6; 8 bases align to TRBD1. The CDR3 spans 17 residues. The germline V gene has CDR1 PRHDT and CDR2 FYEKMQ (reference sequence). The ends lost 6 bases at V and 0 bases at J; junction bases unmatched: 7. The CDR3 loop is CASSTGTGPSGANVLTF. In DNA form, the CDR3 reads TGTGCCAGCAGTACCGGGACAGGTCCCTCTGGGGCCAACGTCCTGACTTTC.

The V gene is TRBV2, the J gene TRBJ1-5; TRBD1 matches at 7 bases. V lost 6 bases and J lost 4; bases outside the gene matches: 3. In germline, CDR1 is SNHLY, CDR2 FYNNEI. This CDR3 has 13 amino acids. The CDR3 here is CASSEGQNQPQHF. CDR3 sequence (DNA): TGTGCCAGCAGCGAGGGACAGAATCAGCCCCAGCATTTT.

The V and J genes are TRBV27 and TRBJ1-2, with D maybe TRBD1 (5 bases). From germline, CDR1 is MNHEY and CDR2 SMNVEV (reference sequence). This CDR3 comprises 15 residues. V was shortened by 4 bases and J by 0 bases, with 12 bases between the two germline ends. The CDR3 protein is CASSWAGETNYGYTF. The CDR3 coding sequence is TGTGCCAGCAGTTGGGCGGGGGAGACTAACTATGGCTACACCTTC.

The chain uses TRBV5-1 and TRBJ2-1; TRBD1 agrees at 10 bases. J was trimmed by 3 bases and V by 4 bases; bases with no gene match: 4. The length of the CDR3 is 15 residues. Germline V lookup: CDR1 SGHRS, CDR2 YFSETQ. The CDR3 here is CASSQGTGDYNEQFF. In DNA, the CDR3 is TGCGCCAGCAGCCAGGGGACAGGGGACTACAATGAGCAGTTCTTC.

The J gene is TRBJ1-2, the V gene TRBV7-2, with 9 nucleotides matching TRBD1. CDR1 and CDR2 (germline): SGHTA, FQGNSA. Germline trimming cut 5 bases from V and 0 bases from J; bases unmatched to any gene: 7. The CDR3 sequence is 16 residues long. Written as DNA, the CDR3 is TGTGCCAGCAGCCTGACAGGGGGGCTCACTAACTATGGCTACACCTTC. It specifies CASSLTGGLTNYGYTF.

The rearrangement joins TRBV24-1 to TRBJ2-7, with 8 bases lining up with TRBD2. V shed 0 bases and J 4 bases; nucleotides not matched to a gene: 10. The CDR3 has 17 residues. Germline V gene lookup returns CDR1 KGHDR and CDR2 SFDVKD. The CDR3 region has the DNA TGTGCCACCAGTGATTTGCGGGGGGGGCAGGGGAGGTACGAGCAGTACTTC. Translated: CATSDLRGGQGRYEQYF.

This clone was seen a handful of times. This chain uses TRBV7-2 with TRBJ1-3; D possibly corresponds to TRBD1 (6 bases). CDR1 is SGHTA and CDR2 is FQGNSA in the germline V gene. The CDR3 sequence is 15 residues long. The ends were cut back, 2 bases at V and 6 bases at J, with 14 bases in the middle. The CDR3 DNA sequence: TGTGCCAGCAGCTTAAGGTCAGGGGTAGAAAACACCATATATTTT. Its translation is CASSLRSGVENTIYF.

The chain uses TRBV7-9 and TRBJ2-3, with 9 bases lining up with TRBD2. This CDR3 is 14 amino acids long. With V trimmed by 3 bases and J by 4 bases, 2 bases remained unmatched. Germline CDR1 is SEHNR and CDR2 is FQNEAQ (reference sequence). CDR3 nucleotide sequence: TGTGCCAGCAGCTTCGCGGGAGGGGCAGATACGCAGTATTTT. Residues: CASSFAGGADTQYF. Variable domain in full (rest from reference TRBV7-9 and TRBJ2-3): DTGVSQNPRHKITKRGQNVTFRCDPISEHNRLYWYRQTLGQGPEFLTYFQNEAQLEKSRLLSDRFSAERPKGSFSTLEIQRTEQGDSAMYLCASSFAGGADTQYFGPGTRLTVL.

The CDR3 DNA reads as TGTGCCAGCTCACGCTCTCGACAGGGTAGCACAGATACGCAGTATTTT. This sequence encodes CASSRSRQGSTDTQYF. The chain combines TRBV18 with TRBJ2-3; 7 bases are shared with TRBD1. V was pared by 4 bases and J by 0 bases, with 7 bases of the junction left unmatched. Germline loops: CDR1 KGHSH, CDR2 LQKENI. CDR3 length: 16 residues.

The chain recombines TRBV27 with TRBJ1-6, with unresolved D. Trimming shortened V by 5 bases and J by 7 bases, and 6 bases separated the two germline ends. Germline loops: CDR1 MNHEY, CDR2 SMNVEV (reference sequence). The CDR3 runs 12 residues. This CDR3 reads CASSLQNSPLHF. Here the CDR3 DNA reads TGTGCCAGCAGTCTCCAGAATTCACCCCTCCACTTT.

The chain couples TRBV6-2 or TRBV6-3 to TRBJ1-4, with 12 bases matching TRBD1. Germline V gene lookup returns CDR1 MNHEY and CDR2 SVGEGT. CDR3 length equals 17 residues. Trimming at V came to 5 bases and at J to 7 bases, leaving 11 bases not matched to a gene. CDR3 in DNA: TGTGCCAGCAGTACCCCGGGACAGGGGGCCCGAAGTGAAAAACTGTTTTTT. As protein: CASSTPGQGARSEKLFF.